This T cell receptor beta chain comes out of a study of OX40 agonist ivuxolimab in advanced cancers. Profiled with immunoSEQ multiplex PCR; TCRdb holds only in-frame clones, not every one. The sample shows 60,000 or so clones, 70% to 90% of them seen only once. The source was CD4+ or CD8+ T cells sorted from blood, collected in a trial of the OX40 agonist ivuxolimab. This clonotype was obtained from an adult with an advanced solid tumor such as melanoma, head and neck, liver or kidney cancer.

CDR3 residues: CASSYRQAGGYGYTF. For the CDR3, the DNA is TGTGCCAGCAGCTATAGACAGGCTGGTGGCTATGGCTACACCTTC. The rearrangement uses TRBV5-8 and TRBJ1-2, with D possibly TRBD1 on 6 matching bases. The CDR3 consists of 15 residues. The germline gives CDR1 SGHTS, CDR2 YDEGEE. Trimming cost V 3 bases and J 4 bases, with 16 bases left between them.